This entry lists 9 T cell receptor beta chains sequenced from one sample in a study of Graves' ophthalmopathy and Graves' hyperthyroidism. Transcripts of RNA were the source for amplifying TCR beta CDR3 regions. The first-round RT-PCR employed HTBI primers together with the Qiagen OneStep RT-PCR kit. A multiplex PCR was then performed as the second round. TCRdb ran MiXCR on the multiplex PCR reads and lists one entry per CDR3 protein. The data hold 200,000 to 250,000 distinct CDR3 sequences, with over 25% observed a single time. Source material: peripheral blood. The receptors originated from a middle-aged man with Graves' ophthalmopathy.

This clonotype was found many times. CDR3 bases: TGCGCCAGCAGCTTGGATACAGGGGATGATGGCTACACCTTC. The encoded protein is CASSLDTGDDGYTF. The chain links TRBV5-1 to TRBJ1-2, with TRBD1 matching over 7 bases. The CDR3 is 14 residues long. Germline CDR1 SGHRS, CDR2 YFSETQ. With 0 bases clipped from V and 6 bases from J, the junction kept 5 bases outside the gene matches.

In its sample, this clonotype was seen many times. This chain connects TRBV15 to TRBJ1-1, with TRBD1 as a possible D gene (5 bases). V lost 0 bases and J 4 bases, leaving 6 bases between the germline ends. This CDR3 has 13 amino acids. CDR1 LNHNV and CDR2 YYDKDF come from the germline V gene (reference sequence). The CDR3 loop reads CATSRDRVTEAFF. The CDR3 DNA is TGTGCCACCAGCAGAGACAGGGTCACTGAAGCTTTCTTT.

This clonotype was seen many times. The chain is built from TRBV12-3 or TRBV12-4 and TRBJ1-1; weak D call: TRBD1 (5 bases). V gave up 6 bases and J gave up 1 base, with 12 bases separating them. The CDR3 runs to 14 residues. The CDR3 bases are TGTGCCAGCAGAACTAGGGGAGGGAACACTGAAGCTTTCTTT. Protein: CASRTRGGNTEAFF.

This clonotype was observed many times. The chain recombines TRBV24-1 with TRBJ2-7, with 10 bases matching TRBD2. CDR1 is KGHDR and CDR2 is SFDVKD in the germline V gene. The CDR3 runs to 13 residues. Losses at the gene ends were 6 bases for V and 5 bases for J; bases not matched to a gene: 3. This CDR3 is CATSPSGSHEQYF. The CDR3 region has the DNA TGTGCCACCAGTCCTAGCGGGAGCCACGAGCAGTACTTC.

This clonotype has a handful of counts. CDR3 sequence reads: CASRRTGEYEQYF. The CDR3 DNA follows: TGTGCCAGCAGAAGGACAGGGGAGTACGAGCAGTACTTC. The chain joins TRBV5-6 to TRBJ2-7; TRBD1 matches 9 bases. CDR1 and CDR2 from the germline V gene are SGHDT and YYEEEE. The CDR3 is 13 residues long. V lost 5 bases to trimming and J lost 4 bases; unmatched junction nucleotides: 4.

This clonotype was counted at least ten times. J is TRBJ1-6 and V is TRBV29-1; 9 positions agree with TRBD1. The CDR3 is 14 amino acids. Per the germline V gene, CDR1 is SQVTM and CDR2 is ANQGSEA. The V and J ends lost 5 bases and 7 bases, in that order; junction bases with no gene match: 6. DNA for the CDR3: TGCAGCGTTCTTTCGGGACAGGGCAATTCACCCCTCCACTTT. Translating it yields CSVLSGQGNSPLHF.

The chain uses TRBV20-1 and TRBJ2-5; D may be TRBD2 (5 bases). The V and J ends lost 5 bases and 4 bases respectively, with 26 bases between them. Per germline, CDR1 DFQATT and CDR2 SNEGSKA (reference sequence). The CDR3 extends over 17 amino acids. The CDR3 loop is CSAPVVVRGYVRETQYF. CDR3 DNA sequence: TGCAGTGCTCCCGTAGTGGTACGCGGGTACGTTCGAGAGACCCAGTACTTC.

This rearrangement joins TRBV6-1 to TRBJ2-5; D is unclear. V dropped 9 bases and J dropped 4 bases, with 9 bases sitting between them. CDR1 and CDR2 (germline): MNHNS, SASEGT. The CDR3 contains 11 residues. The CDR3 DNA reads TGTGCCAGTGGCGCTCGAGAGACCCAGTACTTC. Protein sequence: CASGARETQYF.

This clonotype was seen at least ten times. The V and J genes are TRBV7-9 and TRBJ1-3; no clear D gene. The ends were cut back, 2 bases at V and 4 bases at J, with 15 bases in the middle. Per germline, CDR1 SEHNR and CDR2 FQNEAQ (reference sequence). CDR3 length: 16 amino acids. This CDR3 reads CASSLSGFLSGNTIYF. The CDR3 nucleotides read TGTGCCAGCAGCTTATCCGGGTTCCTATCCGGAAACACCATATATTTT. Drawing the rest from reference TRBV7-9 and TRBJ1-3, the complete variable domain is DTGVSQNPRHKITKRGQNVTFRCDPISEHNRLYWYRQTLGQGPEFLTYFQNEAQLEKSRLLSDRFSAERPKGSFSTLEIQRTEQGDSAMYLCASSLSGFLSGNTIYFGEGSWLTVV.